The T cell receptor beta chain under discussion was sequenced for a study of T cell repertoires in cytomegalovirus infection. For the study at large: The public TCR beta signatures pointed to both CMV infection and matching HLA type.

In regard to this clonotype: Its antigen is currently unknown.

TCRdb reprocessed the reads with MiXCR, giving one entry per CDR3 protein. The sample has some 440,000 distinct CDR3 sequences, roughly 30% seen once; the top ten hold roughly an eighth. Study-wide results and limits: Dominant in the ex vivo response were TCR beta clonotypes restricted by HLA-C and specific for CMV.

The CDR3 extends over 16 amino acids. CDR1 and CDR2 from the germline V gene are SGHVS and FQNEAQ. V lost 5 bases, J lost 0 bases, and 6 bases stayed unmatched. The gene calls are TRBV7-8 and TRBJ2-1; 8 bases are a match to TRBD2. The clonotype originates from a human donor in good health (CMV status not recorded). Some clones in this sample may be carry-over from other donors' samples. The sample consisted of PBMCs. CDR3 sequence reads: CASSDRLASSYNEQFF. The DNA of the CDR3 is TGTGCCAGCAGCGACCGACTAGCGAGCTCCTACAATGAGCAGTTCTTC.